Sequencing of this T cell receptor beta chain was carried out in a study of blood T cell repertoires in COVID-19. On the study more broadly: Samples taken during acute and convalescent COVID-19 were collected in the United States, Italy and Spain. In each case, the material was cDNA or gDNA derived from T cells, B-cell-depleted T cells, or PBMCs.

In the original analysis: It was from reference gene primer amplification that nucleated cell counts were estimated. Here immunoSEQ multiplex PCR was the method, and the copy in TCRdb shows in-frame clones only, minus some. Clonal size and the V and J genes are those of that table, whereas D and trimming came from the DNA. The data show around 240,000 clones, 65% to 90% seen once. Trimming took off 7 bases at V and 4 bases at J, with 28 bases between the two ends. CDR3 length: 18 residues. Looked up from germline, CDR1 is LNHDA and CDR2 is SQIVND (reference sequence). Input material: peripheral blood. This clonotype was sampled from a woman in her thirties or forties who had recovered from COVID-19. The chain uses TRBV19 and TRBJ1-2; unclear D gene. The CDR3 DNA sequence: TGTGCCAGTAACACCCCGGGAGCCTACCGCGCAGGAGGCTATGGCTACACCTTC. Its translation: CASNTPGAYRAGGYGYTF.